What follows are 2 T cell receptor beta chains derived from one specimen sequenced in a study of T cells in Graves' hyperthyroidism and ophthalmopathy. Amplified TCR beta CDR3 regions came from RNA transcripts. HTBI primers were employed in a first-round RT-PCR of the TCR CDR3. TCRdb itself ran the multiplex PCR reads through MiXCR, one entry per CDR3 protein. The table includes around 570,000 distinct CDR3 sequences, about 20% detected once. Material: blood. Receptors were obtained from a man between 40 and 49 years old with Graves' ophthalmopathy.

This clonotype showed up just a few times. The genes are TRBV10-3 and TRBJ2-5; TRBD2 is a possible D gene (6 bases). The CDR3 has 14 residues. Per germline, CDR1 ENHRY and CDR2 SYGVKD. V lost 4 bases, J lost 0 bases, and 9 bases lay in between. Here the CDR3 reads CAISVRRDQETQYF. CDR3 in DNA: TGTGCCATCAGTGTAAGGAGGGACCAAGAGACCCAGTACTTC.

This clonotype turned up a few times. CDR3 sequence reads: CASSPRPGLLGYTF. The CDR3 coding sequence is TGTGCCAGCAGTCCTAGGCCGGGACTCCTTGGCTACACCTTC. V usage is TRBV6-1 and J usage is TRBJ1-2; TRBD1 might be the D (5 bases). Germline loops: CDR1 MNHNS, CDR2 SASEGT. CDR3 length: 14 amino acids. Trimming cost V 5 bases and J 7 bases, with 17 bases left between them.